The sample holds many counts of the clone carrying this T cell receptor (beta chain). The sample originates from a study of T cell repertoires in cytomegalovirus infection. Background on the study: Public TCR beta signatures provided an indication of both CMV infection and a matching HLA type.

Each CDR3 protein gets one entry after TCRdb re-called the reads with MiXCR. Among about 680,000 distinct CDR3 sequences listed, 20% to 30% were seen once. CDR1 and CDR2 from the germline V gene are SGHTA and FQGNSA. The V gene end was trimmed by 5 bases and the J gene end by 1 base; junction bases not matched to a gene: 7. The CDR3 runs 15 residues. What was sequenced was CD8+ T cells from PBMCs. This chain connects TRBV7-2 to TRBJ1-1; 7 bases are a match to TRBD1. This TCR was recovered from a human donor in good health (CMV status not recorded). Some clones in this sample may be carry-over from other donors' samples. The CDR3 region is CASSEPGQRNTEAFF. CDR3 nucleotides: TGTGCCAGCAGCGAACCGGGACAGAGGAACACTGAAGCTTTCTTT.